The next 24 T cell receptor beta chains were all read from a single sample in a study of blood T cell repertoires in COVID-19. Clones were sequenced by immunoSEQ multiplex PCR, and TCRdb holds only the in-frame ones, with some missing. Of around 110,000 clones listed, 70% to 85% are singletons. Sequenced input: peripheral blood. Source of these receptors: a man in his sixties or seventies with active or convalescent COVID-19.

V usage is TRBV7-9 and J usage is TRBJ2-6; no definite D call. This CDR3 contains 16 residues. Trimming stripped 9 bases from V and 0 bases from J, with 15 bases between. Germline assignment: CDR1 SEHNR and CDR2 FQNEAQ (reference sequence). The CDR3 coding sequence is TGTGCCAGGACGGATTCAGGCTCCTCTGGGGCCAACGTCCTGACTTTC. Encoded protein: CARTDSGSSGANVLTF.

Of note for this clone: This sample also contains other DNA sequences that code for the same CDR3. This chain links TRBV5-4 with TRBJ2-7; 7 bases line up with TRBD1. Germline lookup yields CDR1 SGHNT and CDR2 YYREEE (reference sequence). V lost 1 base to trimming and J lost 7 bases; unmatched junction nucleotides: 5. The CDR3 contains 13 residues. The CDR3: CASSLYRGGEQYF. CDR3 DNA: TGTGCCAGCAGCTTGTACAGGGGTGGAGAGCAGTACTTC.

The gene calls are TRBV19 and TRBJ1-4; no firm D call. CDR1 LNHDA and CDR2 SQIVND come from the germline V gene (reference sequence). CDR3 size: 17 residues. Trimming stripped 7 bases from V and 3 bases from J, with 21 bases between. CDR3 loop: CASTHFPTIVANEKLFF. The CDR3 coding sequence is TGTGCCAGTACCCATTTCCCAACGATTGTAGCTAATGAAAAACTGTTTTTT.

The chain combines TRBV29-1 with TRBJ1-1, with D possibly TRBD1 on 6 matching bases. Trimming left V 3 bases short and J 6 bases short, with 17 bases between. The CDR3 has 14 residues. Germline-derived CDR1 and CDR2 are SQVTM and ANQGSEA. The CDR3 region has the DNA TGCAGCGTTGACCGGGGGGCGGGATTCCCTGAAGCTTTCTTT. Its protein is CSVDRGAGFPEAFF.

The rearrangement links TRBV5-1 to TRBJ2-1; the D gene is possibly TRBD1 (5 bases). V gave up 4 bases and J gave up 9 bases, with 23 bases separating them. The CDR3 has 16 amino acids. Germline V gene data show CDR1 as SGHRS and CDR2 as YFSETQ. The CDR3 bases are TGCGCCAGCAGCCCCTCAGAATTCCTCCAGGGTGGTGAGCAGTTCTTC. This codes for CASSPSEFLQGGEQFF.

The J gene is TRBJ2-3, the V gene TRBV5-5; 10 nucleotides align to TRBD2. Germline trimming cut 4 bases from V and 6 bases from J; bases unmatched to any gene: 8. There are 15 residues in the CDR3. Germline values: CDR1 SGHKS, CDR2 YYEKEE (reference sequence). In DNA form, the CDR3 reads TGTGCCAGCAGCCTTGGGCTAGCGGGAGTTGATACGCAGTATTTT. It codes for CASSLGLAGVDTQYF.

The chain employs TRBV10-3 and TRBJ1-1, with D unresolved. The CDR3 loop spans 14 amino acids. CDR1 is ENHRY, CDR2 SYGVKD, per germline. The V and J ends lost 0 bases and 5 bases respectively, with 10 bases between them. In DNA form, the CDR3 reads TGTGCCATCAGTGAGTCGTCCGCAGGTACTGAAGCTTTCTTT. This sequence encodes CAISESSAGTEAFF.

This chain connects TRBV5-4 to TRBJ1-2, with D hard to call. Germline V gene data show CDR1 as SGHNT and CDR2 as YYREEE (reference sequence). The CDR3 extends over 16 amino acids. V shed 5 bases and J shed 6 bases, with 23 bases lying between them. The DNA of the CDR3 is TGTGCCAGCAGACACGTCCCACAAGAGGGCAATAATGGCTACACCTTC. It is translated as CASRHVPQEGNNGYTF.

This chain connects TRBV5-1 to TRBJ1-2; 10 nucleotides agree with TRBD1. Germline CDR1 and CDR2: SGHRS and YFSETQ. This CDR3 region has 15 residues. The V gene end was trimmed by 7 bases and the J gene end by 3 bases; junction bases not matched to a gene: 9. Here the CDR3 reads CASGGGQGVYYGYTF. The CDR3 DNA reads TGCGCCAGCGGGGGAGGACAGGGGGTGTACTATGGCTACACCTTC.

Comment on this clone: Given the absence of the conserved phenylalanine or tryptophan at the CDR3 end, a read error is likely. The rearrangement joins TRBV5-4 to TRBJ2-3, with 7 bases fitting TRBD2. The CDR3 has 15 residues. Germline V gene data show CDR1 as SGHNT and CDR2 as YYREEE (reference sequence). The ends lost 4 bases at V and 2 bases at J; junction bases unmatched: 7. CDR3 nucleotide sequence: TGTGCCAGCAGCCGACCTAGCGGAACCACAGATACGCAGTATTCT. Translating gives CASSRPSGTTDTQYS.

The V call is TRBV5-6, the J call TRBJ1-6, with D unclear. CDR3 length: 14 residues. V shed 4 bases and J shed 9 bases, with 14 bases lying between them. Germline assignment: CDR1 SGHDT and CDR2 YYEEEE. The chain's CDR3 is CASSPLVSGSPLHF. The CDR3 nucleotides are TGTGCCAGCAGCCCCCTGGTCTCGGGTTCACCCCTCCACTTT.

The chain couples TRBV28 to TRBJ1-2; 10 bases align to TRBD1. The germline CDR1 and CDR2 sequences are MDHEN and SYDVKM. Losses at the gene ends were 11 bases for V and 7 bases for J; bases not matched to a gene: 16. This CDR3 has 15 residues. In DNA, the CDR3 is TGTGCCGCAGAACCCGCGGACAGGGGGAAGGCTGGCTACACCTTC. This gives the protein CAAEPADRGKAGYTF.

This clone appeared a few times. The chain joins TRBV27 to TRBJ2-7; 7 bases are a match to TRBD1. The ends lost 5 bases at V and 3 bases at J; junction bases unmatched: 7. Germline CDR1 reads MNHEY; CDR2 reads SMNVEV (reference sequence). The CDR3 sequence is 14 residues long. The CDR3 bases are TGTGCCAGCAGTCCGAACCGGGACAGCTACGAGCAGTACTTC. It encodes CASSPNRDSYEQYF.

This rearrangement joins TRBV28 to TRBJ1-4, with a weak D call TRBD1 (6 bases). CDR3 size: 17 residues. Germline CDR1 and CDR2: MDHEN and SYDVKM. Trimming shortened V by 9 bases and J by 5 bases, and 25 bases separated the two germline ends. The chain's CDR3 is CASRRGARGPYNEKLFF. CDR3 bases: TGTGCCAGTAGACGGGGGGCGCGAGGGCCCTACAATGAAAAACTGTTTTTT.

V is TRBV6-5 and J is TRBJ1-5; D gene unclear. In germline, CDR1 is MNHEY, CDR2 SVGAGI. CDR3 size: 12 residues. V lost 7 bases and J lost 1, with 5 bases in between. DNA for the CDR3: TGTGCCAGCATGTTAAGCAATCAGCCCCAGCATTTT. Its protein is CASMLSNQPQHF.

The chain is built from TRBV7-3 and TRBJ2-1; 8 positions match TRBD2. In germline, CDR1 is SGHTA, CDR2 FQGTGA. The V and J ends lost 5 bases and 3 bases, in that order; junction bases with no gene match: 6. The CDR3 is made up of 15 amino acids. The CDR3 reads CASSPPGGNYNEQFF. The CDR3 DNA sequence: TGTGCCAGCAGCCCCCCGGGGGGGAACTACAATGAGCAGTTCTTC.

The chain recombines TRBV28 with TRBJ2-3, with 10 bases fitting TRBD2. V lost 2 bases to trimming and J lost 11 bases; unmatched junction nucleotides: 10. CDR1 and CDR2 (germline): MDHEN, SYDVKM. The CDR3 is made up of 15 amino acids. CDR3 in amino acids: CASSLTALAGRMQYF. CDR3 bases: TGTGCCAGCAGTTTAACGGCACTAGCGGGAAGGATGCAGTATTTT.

The chain recombines TRBV19 with TRBJ2-1, with D perhaps TRBD2 (5 bases). From germline, CDR1 is LNHDA and CDR2 SQIVND (reference sequence). Trimming took 5 bases from V and 4 from J, leaving 9 bases between them. The CDR3 is 13 residues long. The CDR3 protein is CASSPRGYNEQFF. CDR3 DNA: TGTGCCAGTAGTCCTCGGGGTTACAATGAGCAGTTCTTC.

This clone was detected once. The chain has TRBV10-3 and TRBJ2-7, with 9 bases that match TRBD1. The CDR3 extends over 13 amino acids. Germline values: CDR1 ENHRY, CDR2 SYGVKD. V lost 7 bases and J lost 5; bases outside the gene matches: 6. This CDR3 reads CAINRDRANEQYF. The CDR3 DNA reads as TGTGCCATCAACCGGGACAGGGCGAACGAGCAGTACTTC.

Only a few counts were recorded for this clone. The chain recombines TRBV30 with TRBJ2-2, with 8 bases fitting TRBD2. CDR1 GTSNPN and CDR2 SVGIG come from the germline V gene (reference sequence). V trimming: 4 bases; J trimming: 1 base; junction bases outside the gene matches: 8. The CDR3 totals 16 residues. The CDR3 reads CAWKARTSRNTGELFF. In nucleotides, the CDR3 is TGTGCCTGGAAAGCCAGGACTAGCAGGAACACCGGGGAGCTGTTTTTT.

Worth noting for this clone: The sample carries other DNA sequences with the same CDR3. The chain joins TRBV11-3 to TRBJ2-7; 10 bases are a match to TRBD2. The CDR3 is made up of 15 amino acids. Germline CDR1 and CDR2: SGHNT and YENEEA. The V gene end was trimmed by 0 bases and the J gene end by 2 bases; junction bases not matched to a gene: 1. The CDR3 reads CASSLDGTSAYEQYF. The DNA for the CDR3 is TGTGCCAGCAGCTTAGACGGGACTAGCGCCTACGAGCAGTACTTC.

V is TRBV12-5 and J is TRBJ1-5, with 7 bases that match TRBD1. V lost 1 base, J lost 0 bases, and 3 bases stayed unmatched. CDR3 length: 16 amino acids. From germline, CDR1 is LGHNT and CDR2 FRNRAP. The CDR3 bases are TGTGCTAGTGGTTTGGGACAGGGAAGTAGCAATCAGCCCCAGCATTTT. Protein: CASGLGQGSSNQPQHF.

The chain recombines TRBV18 with TRBJ2-2, with 7 bases lining up with TRBD1. The germline CDR1 and CDR2 sequences are KGHSH and LQKENI. Trimming at V came to 0 bases and at J to 0 bases, leaving 4 bases not matched to a gene. The CDR3 has 17 residues. The CDR3 DNA reads TGTGCCAGCTCACCACCGGTGGGGACAGCGAACACCGGGGAGCTGTTTTTT. This sequence encodes CASSPPVGTANTGELFF.

This clone was observed once. The V and J genes are TRBV12-3 or TRBV12-4 and TRBJ1-4; D uncertain. CDR3 length equals 12 residues. V lost 6 bases and J 5 bases, leaving 7 bases between the germline ends. The CDR3 nucleotides read TGTGCCAGCAGGGGAGAGAATGAAAAACTGTTTTTT. Translating gives CASRGENEKLFF.